The 25 T cell receptor beta chains in this list originate from one sample, sequenced in a study of regulatory dendritic cells for organ transplantation. CFSE-labeled sorted T cells met regulatory or mature dendritic cells for over 4 days. TCRdb's copy holds only in-frame clones and misses some; the assay was immunoSEQ multiplex PCR. Among roughly 12,000 clones listed, roughly 90% were seen once. These receptors' antigens are unknown. What was sequenced was naive CD8+ T cells from blood cultured with regulatory dendritic cells. Subset meaning: CD45RA+ naive T cells. Receptors were obtained from a human donor in good health.

The chain employs TRBV7-9 and TRBJ1-6; tentative D call: TRBD1 (5 bases). This CDR3 region has 12 residues. From germline, CDR1 is SEHNR and CDR2 FQNEAQ (reference sequence). V lost 2 bases and J 9 bases, leaving 5 bases between the germline ends. Here the CDR3 DNA reads TGTGCCAGCAGCTTACAGGGTTCACCCCTCCACTTT. This encodes CASSLQGSPLHF. The variable domain in full, with the rest retrieved from reference TRBV7-9 and TRBJ1-6, is DTGVSQNPRHKITKRGQNVTFRCDPISEHNRLYWYRQTLGQGPEFLTYFQNEAQLEKSRLLSDRFSAERPKGSFSTLEIQRTEQGDSAMYLCASSLQGSPLHFGNGTRLTVT.

V gene TRBV5-5 combines with J gene TRBJ1-4; 8 nucleotides match TRBD1. J gave up 1 base and V 3 bases, and 5 bases lay outside the gene matches. The germline gives CDR1 SGHKS, CDR2 YYEKEE (reference sequence). This CDR3 has 16 residues. The DNA for the CDR3 is TGTGCCAGCAGCTGGGACAGGACGGAAACTAATGAAAAACTGTTTTTT. Protein: CASSWDRTETNEKLFF.

This chain connects TRBV28 to TRBJ2-1; D is perhaps TRBD1 or TRBD2 (6 bases each). Per germline, CDR1 MDHEN and CDR2 SYDVKM. V was cut by 2 bases and J by 9 bases, with 11 bases left in between. The CDR3 is 13 residues long. The CDR3 DNA sequence: TGTGCCAGCAGTTTAGGGTCGGGGGCTGAGCAGTTCTTC. Its translation: CASSLGSGAEQFF.

The chain has TRBV7-2 and TRBJ1-6, with D unresolved. This CDR3 has 15 residues. Germline V gives CDR1 SGHTA, CDR2 FQGNSA. Trimming took 0 bases from V and 6 from J, leaving 9 bases between them. CDR3 bases: TGTGCCAGCAGCTTAGCGGAGTTCAGTAATTCACCCCTCCACTTT. As protein: CASSLAEFSNSPLHF.

The V call is TRBV28, the J call TRBJ2-7, with D uncertain. Trimming took 3 bases from V and 6 from J, leaving 15 bases between them. Per germline, CDR1 MDHEN and CDR2 SYDVKM. This CDR3 has 14 amino acids. CDR3 DNA sequence: TGTGCCAGCAGTTTGACGGGCGTAGAAGGCGAGCAGTACTTC. Translating it yields CASSLTGVEGEQYF.

The rearrangement uses TRBV28 and TRBJ2-7; D perhaps matches TRBD1 (5 bases). Germline V gives CDR1 MDHEN, CDR2 SYDVKM. Deletions cut 10 bases from V and 3 bases from J, with 16 bases between. This CDR3 spans 13 amino acids. The CDR3 region has the DNA TGTGCCACCGCCAGGGTTATGAGCTACGAGCAGTACTTC. Residues: CATARVMSYEQYF.

A few counts support this clone. The rearrangement joins TRBV7-9 to TRBJ1-1; D gene ambiguous. This CDR3 contains 15 residues. Germline values: CDR1 SEHNR, CDR2 FQNEAQ (reference sequence). The V gene lost 4 bases and the J gene lost 1 base, with 13 bases spanning the gap. The CDR3 nucleotides are TGTGCCAGCAGCTCCCCCGGGTGGACGAACACTGAAGCTTTCTTT. This codes for CASSSPGWTNTEAFF.

The chain carries TRBV4-1 and TRBJ1-1, with D uncertain. Trimming took 0 bases from V and 6 from J, leaving 14 bases between them. The CDR3 is made up of 15 amino acids. Germline V gene lookup returns CDR1 MGHRA and CDR2 YSYEKL. The CDR3 region is CASSQEHRPGAEAFF. The CDR3 DNA reads TGCGCCAGCAGCCAAGAGCATCGGCCAGGCGCTGAAGCTTTCTTT.

This chain connects TRBV6-5 to TRBJ2-7; 7 nucleotides align to TRBD1. Losses at the gene ends were 6 bases for V and 7 bases for J; bases not matched to a gene: 12. The CDR3 runs to 14 residues. From germline, CDR1 is MNHEY and CDR2 SVGAGI. The CDR3 spells CASSPGQQFFEQYF. The CDR3 region has the DNA TGTGCCAGCAGCCCGGGACAGCAGTTTTTTGAGCAGTACTTC.

The chain carries TRBV21-1 and TRBJ1-1. TRBV21-1 is flagged as a pseudogene. The CDR3 loop spans 19 amino acids. CDR3 DNA: TGTGCCAGCAGCAAACGCGGGACATTTTGGGACGGGGCCTACACTGAAGCTTTCTTT. Residues: CASSKRGTFWDGAYTEAFF.

The chain has TRBV27 and TRBJ1-4; D remains ambiguous. Germline V gives CDR1 MNHEY, CDR2 SMNVEV (reference sequence). The CDR3 extends over 17 amino acids. Trimming left V 1 base short and J 3 bases short, with 15 bases between. CDR3 sequence: CASSLYGGDRANEKLFF. The CDR3 DNA sequence: TGTGCCAGCAGTTTATACGGCGGAGATAGGGCTAATGAAAAACTGTTTTTT.

The V call is TRBV27, the J call TRBJ1-5; tentatively, D is TRBD1 (5 bases). The germline V and J ends were trimmed by 1 base and 4 bases, with 8 bases remaining between them. Germline V gene data show CDR1 as MNHEY and CDR2 as SMNVEV (reference sequence). This CDR3 contains 14 residues. The chain's CDR3 is CASSLWGENQPQHF. DNA for the CDR3: TGTGCCAGCAGTTTATGGGGGGAGAATCAGCCCCAGCATTTT.

The table lists this clone with a count of one. This sequence joins TRBV28 and TRBJ1-3; no definite D call. Germline V gene sequence: CDR1 MDHEN, CDR2 SYDVKM. The CDR3 contains 16 residues. Trimming took off 6 bases at V and 4 bases at J, with 19 bases between the two ends. CDR3 nucleotides: TGTGCCAGCAGCCTGACGCTTGCTCTCCGGGGAAACACCATATATTTT. Its protein is CASSLTLALRGNTIYF.

The chain employs TRBV13 and TRBJ2-5, with D unresolved. The CDR3 consists of 17 residues. V dropped 3 bases and J dropped 5 bases, with 22 bases sitting between them. Germline CDR1 reads PRHDT; CDR2 reads FYEKMQ (reference sequence). CDR3 bases: TGTGCCAGCAGCTTTACCCTCGACCGGGTGAACGAGGAGACCCAGTACTTC. Encoded protein: CASSFTLDRVNEETQYF.

The rearrangement uses TRBV4-2 and TRBJ1-6; D is ambiguous. The CDR3 length is 13 residues. V lost 0 bases, J lost 9 bases, and 6 bases lay in between. CDR1 and CDR2 (germline): LGHNA, YNFKEQ. This chain's CDR3 is CASSQDLRSPLHF. DNA for the CDR3: TGTGCCAGCAGCCAAGATCTCCGTTCACCCCTCCACTTT.

In nucleotides, the CDR3 is TGTGCCAGCAGTTTAGGGGCAGGGCCCGTGGCTTTCTTT. It yields the protein CASSLGAGPVAFF. The chain uses TRBV27 and TRBJ1-1; D may be TRBD1 (5 bases). This CDR3 is 13 amino acids long. Looked up from germline, CDR1 is MNHEY and CDR2 is SMNVEV (reference sequence). The V and J ends lost 2 bases and 11 bases respectively, with 15 bases between them.

The rearrangement links TRBV27 to TRBJ2-2; the D gene is possibly TRBD1 (6 bases). Trimming stripped 3 bases from V and 3 bases from J, with 8 bases between. CDR1 MNHEY and CDR2 SMNVEV come from the germline V gene (reference sequence). The CDR3 has 14 residues. The CDR3 bases are TGTGCCAGCAGTTTGGGGGCCTACACCGGGGAGCTGTTTTTT. Protein product: CASSLGAYTGELFF.

The sample holds a few counts of this clone. The chain carries TRBV11-2 and TRBJ1-2; no clear D. The V and J ends lost 8 bases and 2 bases respectively, with 12 bases between them. Germline V gene sequence: CDR1 SGHAT, CDR2 FQNNGV. CDR3 length: 13 residues. The CDR3 sequence: CASGVGYNYGYTF. CDR3 DNA sequence: TGTGCCAGCGGGGTGGGGTACAACTATGGCTACACCTTC. The whole variable domain, remainder taken from reference TRBV11-2 and TRBJ1-2, is EAGVAQSPRYKIIEKRQSVAFWCNPISGHATLYWYQQILGQGPKLLIQFQNNGVVDDSQLPKDRFSAERLKGVDSTLKIQPAKLEDSAVYLCASGVGYNYGYTFGSGTRLTVV.

V usage is TRBV7-2 and J usage is TRBJ1-3, with D tentatively TRBD1 (5 bases). CDR3 size: 16 residues. V lost 5 bases, J lost 4 bases, and 18 bases lay in between. Germline loops: CDR1 SGHTA, CDR2 FQGNSA. The CDR3 DNA reads as TGTGCCAGCAGCGCCGGTAATCCAGGGACCGGAAACACCATATATTTT. Translation gives CASSAGNPGTGNTIYF.

The genes are TRBV7-9 and TRBJ2-3, with D unresolved. The CDR3 is made up of 14 amino acids. V was trimmed by 1 base and J by 5 bases, leaving 10 bases between them. Germline V gene data show CDR1 as SEHNR and CDR2 as FQNEAQ (reference sequence). The CDR3 is CASSLDPRGDTQYF. The CDR3 region has the DNA TGTGCCAGCAGCTTAGACCCAAGAGGAGATACGCAGTATTTT.

This chain uses TRBV27 with TRBJ1-6; D gene uncertain. Germline CDR1 MNHEY, CDR2 SMNVEV (reference sequence). V lost 5 bases and J lost 9, with 14 bases in between. The CDR3 contains 14 residues. The CDR3 DNA reads TGTGCCAGCAGTCTCGGGCGAACGAGTTCACCCCTCCACTTT. Protein product: CASSLGRTSSPLHF.

The gene calls are TRBV2 and TRBJ1-2; 9 bases align to TRBD1. Germline CDR1 is SNHLY and CDR2 is FYNNEI. V lost 10 bases and J lost 3; bases outside the gene matches: 15. This CDR3 has 16 residues. CDR3 sequence (DNA): TGTGCCATCCCGGGACAGGGAACCTCCTTCTACTATGGCTACACCTTC. It is translated as CAIPGQGTSFYYGYTF.

The DNA for the CDR3 is TGTGCCAGAAGCTACGCACCCGACTCCTACGAGCAGTACTTC. Residues: CARSYAPDSYEQYF. This rearrangement joins TRBV5-3 to TRBJ2-7; D is undetermined. TRBV5-3 is treated as an ORF (open reading frame) with a function not yet certain. V lost 3 bases and J lost 0, with 10 bases in between. The CDR3 is 14 residues long.

The chain uses TRBV28 and TRBJ1-2; weak D call: TRBD1 (5 bases). Germline CDR1 and CDR2: MDHEN and SYDVKM. The CDR3 contains 11 residues. The germline V and J ends were trimmed by 5 bases and 6 bases, with 7 bases remaining between them. The CDR3 loop reads CASSQGNGYTF. CDR3 nucleotide sequence: TGTGCCAGCAGTCAGGGTAATGGCTACACCTTC.

The rearrangement links TRBV2 to TRBJ2-5; D not resolved. Trimming removed 3 bases at V and 4 bases at J, with 9 bases between. Germline CDR1 reads SNHLY; CDR2 reads FYNNEI. This CDR3 spans 13 amino acids. For the CDR3, the DNA is TGTGCCAGCAGTGAGTACCCGGGAGAGACCCAGTACTTC. Protein sequence: CASSEYPGETQYF.